Following are 28 T cell receptor beta chains from one sample sequenced in a study of cytomegalovirus exposure and HLA in healthy donors. Researchers ran the PCR with 60 Vbeta and 13 Jbeta primers. Data came from immunoSEQ multiplex PCR; TCRdb stores just in-frame clones and leaves some out. Of about 200,000 clones in the sample, over 70% are singletons; the top ten hold 1.5% to 2%. Material for sequencing was PBMCs. All receptors derive from a man aged 35 to 55 in good health and CMV-seropositive.

The chain uses TRBV5-1 and TRBJ2-1; no clear D gene. This CDR3 has 13 amino acids. Trimming cost V 4 bases and J 7 bases, with 12 bases left between them. Germline V gives CDR1 SGHRS, CDR2 YFSETQ. CDR3 sequence: CASSPVIGNEQFF. The CDR3 region has the DNA TGCGCCAGCAGCCCTGTGATCGGGAATGAGCAGTTCTTC.

V gene TRBV29-1 combines with J gene TRBJ2-7; 7 nucleotides agree with TRBD2. V trimming: 7 bases; J trimming: 4 bases; junction bases outside the gene matches: 13. The CDR3 sequence is 14 residues long. CDR1 SQVTM and CDR2 ANQGSEA come from the germline V gene. This CDR3 is CSAASTSGIYEQYF. The CDR3 bases are TGCAGCGCAGCCAGTACAAGCGGGATTTACGAGCAGTACTTC.

This chain joins TRBV5-3 and TRBJ2-5; 12 bases map to TRBD2. TRBV5-3 is an ORF; its function is uncertain. The CDR3 sequence is 18 residues long. The trim removed 0 bases at V and 4 bases at J, leaving 10 bases unmatched. The DNA for the CDR3 is TGTGCCAGAAGCTTGGTACAGGCTAGCGGGAGGGCTGGAGAGACCCAGTACTTC. Its translation is CARSLVQASGRAGETQYF.

The chain couples TRBV7-2 to TRBJ1-2; the match to TRBD1 covers 7 bases. Trimming took 5 bases from V and 2 from J; bases not matched to a gene: 2. This CDR3 has 13 residues. In germline, CDR1 is SGHTA, CDR2 FQGNSA. The CDR3 is CASSRDSNYGYTF. The CDR3 DNA reads TGTGCCAGCAGCCGGGACAGCAACTATGGCTACACCTTC.

The rearrangement links TRBV4-2 to TRBJ1-2, with D possibly TRBD1 on 5 matching bases. CDR3 size: 15 residues. Trimming stripped 0 bases from V and 6 bases from J, with 14 bases between. CDR1 is LGHNA and CDR2 is YNFKEQ in the germline V gene. Written as DNA, the CDR3 is TGTGCCAGCAGCCAAGACCTCAGGGAAGGGAATGGCTACACCTTC. It yields the protein CASSQDLREGNGYTF.

This clone was found once. This chain uses TRBV5-4 with TRBJ1-1; 8 positions match TRBD1. Germline V CDR1 and CDR2: SGHNT, YYREEE (reference sequence). V was pared by 4 bases and J by 1 base, with 6 bases of the junction left unmatched. The CDR3 extends over 15 amino acids. The CDR3 DNA reads TGTGCCAGCAGCACCGGACAGGGCCAGAACACTGAAGCTTTCTTT. Protein product: CASSTGQGQNTEAFF.

With regard to this clone: One junction end does not reproduce the germline sequence, and a read error may be involved. The chain combines TRBV7-9 with TRBJ2-1; 10 bases fit TRBD2. Per the germline V gene, CDR1 is SEHNR and CDR2 is FQNEAQ (reference sequence). The CDR3 is made up of 15 amino acids. The CDR3 nucleotides read TGTTCCAGCAGCCCAGGACTAGCGGCATCTGGTGAGCAGTTCTTC. It translates to CSSSPGLAASGEQFF.

The chain employs TRBV19 and TRBJ1-1; no reliable D call. V gave up 3 bases and J gave up 3 bases, with 11 bases separating them. Per germline, CDR1 LNHDA and CDR2 SQIVND (reference sequence). The CDR3 has 14 amino acids. Here the CDR3 reads CASSMVGWYTEAFF. CDR3 coding DNA: TGTGCCAGTAGTATGGTCGGGTGGTACACTGAAGCTTTCTTT.

The chain couples TRBV11-2 to TRBJ2-7, with a tentative D call TRBD1 (6 bases). Germline CDR1 and CDR2: SGHAT and FQNNGV. Trimming removed 5 bases from V and 7 bases from J, with 21 bases in between. The CDR3 covers 15 residues. CDR3 sequence (DNA): TGTGCCAGCAGCGGTCTGGGGGCTTGGTCGGGGGAGCAGTACTTC. This codes for CASSGLGAWSGEQYF.

J is TRBJ2-1 and V is TRBV7-9, with a weak D call TRBD1 (5 bases). The V end was cut by 1 base, the J end by 9 bases, with 7 bases between. CDR1 and CDR2 (germline): SEHNR, FQNEAQ (reference sequence). CDR3 length equals 12 residues. This chain's CDR3 is CASSLGQIEQFF. CDR3 DNA: TGTGCCAGCAGCTTAGGACAGATTGAGCAGTTCTTC.

About this clone: A junction end diverges from the germline sequence, so it may reflect a read error. This chain connects TRBV6-6 to TRBJ2-5; TRBD2 aligns across 7 bases. This CDR3 contains 13 residues. Germline V lookup: CDR1 MNHNY, CDR2 SVGAGI (reference sequence). The CDR3 is CASRAGLQETRYF. The CDR3 DNA follows: TGTGCCAGCAGAGCGGGACTCCAAGAGACCCGGTACTTC.

The chain carries TRBV5-1 and TRBJ1-4, with D unclear. Trimming stripped 4 bases from V and 8 bases from J, with 12 bases between. Germline CDR1 and CDR2: SGHRS and YFSETQ. This CDR3 is built from 13 residues. CDR3 residues: CASSVRAEEKLFF. CDR3 DNA sequence: TGCGCCAGCAGCGTACGCGCGGAGGAAAAACTGTTTTTT. Using reference TRBV5-1 and TRBJ1-4 for the parts outside the CDR3, the full variable domain is KAGVTQTPRYLIKTRGQQVTLSCSPISGHRSVSWYQQTPGQGLQFLFEYFSETQRNKGNFPGRFSGRQFSNSRSEMNVSTLELGDSALYLCASSVRAEEKLFFGSGTQLSVL.

The rearrangement uses TRBV9 and TRBJ2-5; 9 bases are a match to TRBD2. The end of the DNA aligns better with TRBJ2-7, so the J call may be wrong. Per the germline V gene, CDR1 is SGDLS and CDR2 is YYNGEE. There are 15 residues in the CDR3. In DNA, the CDR3 is TGTGCCAGCAGCGTAGCAACTAGCGGGTACGGCGAGCAGTACTTC. It specifies CASSVATSGYGEQYF.

The chain employs TRBV7-9 and TRBJ2-1, with 8 bases aligning to TRBD2. The CDR3 covers 16 residues. The junction had 15 bases not matched to a gene; V was cut back by 5 bases and J by 9 bases. Germline loops: CDR1 SEHNR, CDR2 FQNEAQ (reference sequence). The CDR3 bases are TGTGCCAGCAGCGATCCCCTGAGAACGGGAGGGGGTGAGCAGTTCTTC. This sequence encodes CASSDPLRTGGGEQFF.

The gene calls are TRBV11-2 and TRBJ2-3, with TRBD2 matching over 8 bases. There are 15 residues in the CDR3. The germline gives CDR1 SGHAT, CDR2 FQNNGV. V lost 3 bases and J lost 5; bases outside the gene matches: 7. CDR3 nucleotide sequence: TGTGCCAGCAGCTTTAATAGCGGGATGTTAGATACGCAGTATTTT. It specifies CASSFNSGMLDTQYF.

V gene TRBV25-1 combines with J gene TRBJ1-4; tentatively, D is TRBD1 (5 bases). The CDR3 runs to 16 residues. V lost 0 bases to trimming and J lost 0 bases, with 8 bases between them. CDR1 MGHDK and CDR2 SYGVNS come from the germline V gene. The DNA of the CDR3 is TGTGCCAGCAGTGAATACCGGACAACAACTAATGAAAAACTGTTTTTT. The encoded protein is CASSEYRTTTNEKLFF.

The chain employs TRBV30 and TRBJ2-1; 9 positions agree with TRBD1. This CDR3 contains 15 residues. Germline trimming cut 6 bases from V and 10 bases from J; bases unmatched to any gene: 16. The germline gives CDR1 GTSNPN, CDR2 SVGIG (reference sequence). In nucleotides, the CDR3 is TGTGCCTGTAGAAGGGACAGGGCCGCTTCGGGGGAGCAGTTCTTC. Translated, it gives CACRRDRAASGEQFF.

Points on this clone: The germline gene is not matched at one end of the junction; a read error may be the cause. The chain is built from TRBV11-3 and TRBJ1-1; TRBD1 might be the D (5 bases). This CDR3 is 13 amino acids long. Germline CDR1 reads SGHNT; CDR2 reads YENEEA. The CDR3 spells CVSSFGANTEAFF. The CDR3 DNA is TGTGTCAGCAGCTTTGGGGCAAACACTGAAGCTTTCTTT.

This rearrangement joins TRBV18 to TRBJ2-2; 7 nucleotides line up with TRBD1. Trimming cost V 5 bases and J 4 bases; bases outside gene matches: 19. This CDR3 has 19 amino acids. The germline V gene has CDR1 KGHSH and CDR2 LQKENI. This CDR3 is CASSYTGVTTVSSTGELFF. In DNA, the CDR3 is TGTGCCAGCTCATACACAGGGGTTACCACCGTTTCGAGCACCGGGGAGCTGTTTTTT.

The rearrangement links TRBV6-5 to TRBJ2-7; TRBD2 agrees at 7 bases. Germline V lookup: CDR1 MNHEY, CDR2 SVGAGI. The CDR3 contains 14 residues. The trim removed 4 bases at V and 1 base at J, leaving 4 bases unmatched. The CDR3 sequence is CASSSSGESYEQYF. DNA of the CDR3: TGTGCCAGCAGTTCTAGCGGAGAATCCTACGAGCAGTACTTC.

The chain uses TRBV7-6 and TRBJ2-7; 8 bases line up with TRBD1. After removal of 3 bases from V and 5 bases from J, the junction contained 9 bases not matched to a gene. Per the germline V gene, CDR1 is SGHVS and CDR2 is FNYEAQ. The CDR3 length is 15 residues. The CDR3 DNA is TGTGCCAGCAGCTTTCTACCGGGACAGGTTCACGAGCAGTACTTC. It is translated as CASSFLPGQVHEQYF.

The V gene is TRBV30, the J gene TRBJ2-7, with D tentatively TRBD2 (6 bases). CDR3 size: 14 residues. V was pared by 0 bases and J by 1 base, with 10 bases between. Germline V gene lookup returns CDR1 GTSNPN and CDR2 SVGIG (reference sequence). CDR3 DNA sequence: TGTGCCTGGAGTGTATTGGGGAGGTCCTACGAGCAGTACTTC. Translation: CAWSVLGRSYEQYF.

The chain recombines TRBV10-1 with TRBJ2-1; 8 bases fit TRBD2. The germline gives CDR1 WNHNN, CDR2 SYGVQD (reference sequence). There are 17 residues in the CDR3. Trimming cost V 4 bases and J 8 bases; bases outside gene matches: 16. DNA of the CDR3: TGCGCCAGCAGTGGGACCGTCCCGGGACTAGTCCGCCATGAGCAGTTCTTC. Protein product: CASSGTVPGLVRHEQFF.

This clone has a handful of counts. The chain recombines TRBV11-3 with TRBJ2-3, with 7 bases matching TRBD2. CDR1 and CDR2 from the germline V gene are SGHNT and YENEEA. V lost 3 bases and J lost 3; bases outside the gene matches: 12. There are 17 residues in the CDR3. CDR3 nucleotides: TGTGCCAGCAGCTTGGGTCTCCGGGAGGAAGATACAGATACGCAGTATTTT. Amino acids: CASSLGLREEDTDTQYF.

The chain recombines TRBV19 with TRBJ2-7; D is possibly TRBD2 (8 bases). This CDR3 spans 16 amino acids. Trimming took 3 bases from V and 6 from J, leaving 21 bases between them. The germline CDR1 and CDR2 sequences are LNHDA and SQIVND (reference sequence). CDR3 sequence (DNA): TGTGCCAGTAGTATCGCTCTCATAGCGGGACAGCCCGAGCAGTACTTC. This translates into CASSIALIAGQPEQYF.

The chain couples TRBV21-1 to TRBJ2-1; the D call of TRBD2 is as the table states it, not checked on the DNA. TRBV21-1 is termed a pseudogene. The CDR3 is 17 amino acids. This CDR3 reads CASSSRLAGGPGDEQFF. In DNA, the CDR3 is TGTGCCAGCAGCTCACGACTAGCGGGAGGGCCTGGGGATGAGCAGTTCTTC.

The genes are TRBV30 and TRBJ1-4; maybe TRBD1 (6 bases). This CDR3 comprises 13 residues. V gave up 6 bases and J gave up 5 bases, with 13 bases separating them. Germline loops: CDR1 GTSNPN, CDR2 SVGIG (reference sequence). The CDR3 DNA sequence: TGTGCCTGTCCCGGGACAAAGAATGAAAAACTGTTTTTT. Amino acids: CACPGTKNEKLFF. Full variable domain (rest looked up from reference TRBV30 and TRBJ1-4): SQTIHQWPATLVQPVGSPLSLECTVEGTSNPNLYWYRQAAGRGLQLLFYSVGIGQISSEVPQNLSASRPQDRQFILSSKKLLLSDSGFYLCACPGTKNEKLFFGSGTQLSVL.

The chain joins TRBV15 to TRBJ2-2; 7 bases line up with TRBD2. V was pared by 5 bases and J by 2 bases, with 11 bases of the junction left unmatched. The CDR3 contains 17 residues. The germline gives CDR1 LNHNV, CDR2 YYDKDF (reference sequence). The CDR3 nucleotides are TGTGCCACCAGCGGGAGCTTACTAGCGTTTAACACCGGGGAGCTGTTTTTT. Translated: CATSGSLLAFNTGELFF.